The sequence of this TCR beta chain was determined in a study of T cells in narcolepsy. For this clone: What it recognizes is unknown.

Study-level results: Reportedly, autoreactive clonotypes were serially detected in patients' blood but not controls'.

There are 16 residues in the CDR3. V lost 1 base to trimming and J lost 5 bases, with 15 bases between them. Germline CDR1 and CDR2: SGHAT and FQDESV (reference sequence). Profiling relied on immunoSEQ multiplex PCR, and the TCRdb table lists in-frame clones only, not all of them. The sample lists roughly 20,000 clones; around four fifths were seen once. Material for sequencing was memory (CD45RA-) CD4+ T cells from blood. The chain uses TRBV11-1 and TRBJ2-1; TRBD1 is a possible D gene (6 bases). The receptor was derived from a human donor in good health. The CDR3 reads CASSLDRYRDDNEQFF. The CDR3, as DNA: TGTGCCAGCAGCTTAGATCGGTACAGGGATGACAATGAGCAGTTCTTC.